What follows is one TCR beta chain and its context. These data originate in a study of cytomegalovirus exposure and HLA in healthy donors. Some clones are missing from TCRdb's copy, which holds only in-frame ones; the method was immunoSEQ multiplex PCR. This table has a few hundred thousand clones, approximately 85% appearing once. Trimming pared 5 bases from V and 0 bases from J, leaving 9 bases between. The CDR3 length is 14 residues. Germline-derived CDR1 and CDR2 are SGHRS and YFSETQ. The chain carries TRBV5-1 and TRBJ1-3; D remains unclear. The receptor was derived from a young man in good health and CMV-seronegative. Material for sequencing was PBMCs. CDR3 sequence: CASSPESSGNTIYF. The CDR3 nucleotides read TGCGCCAGCAGTCCGGAGAGCTCTGGAAACACCATATATTTT.